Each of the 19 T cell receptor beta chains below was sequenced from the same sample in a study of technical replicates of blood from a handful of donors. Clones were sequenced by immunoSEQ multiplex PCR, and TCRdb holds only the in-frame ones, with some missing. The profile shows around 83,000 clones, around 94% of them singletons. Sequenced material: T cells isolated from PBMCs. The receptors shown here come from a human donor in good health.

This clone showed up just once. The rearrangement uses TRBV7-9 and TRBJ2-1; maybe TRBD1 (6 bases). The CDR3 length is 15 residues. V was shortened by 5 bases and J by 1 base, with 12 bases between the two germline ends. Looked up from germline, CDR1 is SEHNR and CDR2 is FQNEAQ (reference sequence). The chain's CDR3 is CASSGEGGSYNEQFF. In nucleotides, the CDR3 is TGTGCCAGCAGCGGGGAAGGGGGATCCTACAATGAGCAGTTCTTC.

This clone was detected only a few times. The CDR3 DNA follows: TGCGCCAGCAGCCAAGATTGGGCAGGGGTACTTCGGGCTTTCTTT. As protein: CASSQDWAGVLRAFF. The rearrangement joins TRBV4-1 to TRBJ1-1; tentative D call: TRBD1 (6 bases). V was clipped by 0 bases and J by 11 bases, with 19 bases between them. The CDR3 runs 15 residues. The germline CDR1 and CDR2 sequences are MGHRA and YSYEKL.

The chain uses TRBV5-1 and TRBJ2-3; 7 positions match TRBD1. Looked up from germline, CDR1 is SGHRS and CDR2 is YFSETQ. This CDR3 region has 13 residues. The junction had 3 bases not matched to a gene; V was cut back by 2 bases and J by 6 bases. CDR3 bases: TGCGCCAGCAGCTTAGGACAGGCCGATACGCAGTATTTT. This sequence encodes CASSLGQADTQYF.

The CDR3 loop is CAIPGQQETQYF. CDR3 nucleotide sequence: TGTGCCATTCCGGGACAGCAAGAGACCCAGTACTTC. The rearrangement uses TRBV27 and TRBJ2-5, with 7 bases aligning to TRBD1. This CDR3 has 12 amino acids. Germline values: CDR1 MNHEY, CDR2 SMNVEV (reference sequence). The V gene end was trimmed by 10 bases and the J gene end by 2 bases; junction bases not matched to a gene: 4.

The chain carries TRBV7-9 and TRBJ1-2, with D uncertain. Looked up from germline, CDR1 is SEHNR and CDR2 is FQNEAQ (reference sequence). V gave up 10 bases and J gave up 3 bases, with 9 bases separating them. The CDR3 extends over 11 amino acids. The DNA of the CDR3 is TGTGCCACTTCGAGAGACTATGGCTACACCTTC. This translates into CATSRDYGYTF.

As DNA, the CDR3 is TGTGCCAGCAGCCCTAGTCCGGGACAGGGATTTTTTGCGGGAGAAAAACTGTTTTTT. Protein sequence: CASSPSPGQGFFAGEKLFF. V gene TRBV11-2 combines with J gene TRBJ1-4, with 9 bases lining up with TRBD1. The V segment lost 5 bases and the J segment 8 bases; nucleotides outside the gene matches: 21. Germline CDR1 and CDR2: SGHAT and FQNNGV. This CDR3 has 19 residues. Supplemented by reference TRBV11-2 and TRBJ1-4, the full variable domain reads EAGVAQSPRYKIIEKRQSVAFWCNPISGHATLYWYQQILGQGPKLLIQFQNNGVVDDSQLPKDRFSAERLKGVDSTLKIQPAKLEDSAVYLCASSPSPGQGFFAGEKLFFGSGTQLSVL.

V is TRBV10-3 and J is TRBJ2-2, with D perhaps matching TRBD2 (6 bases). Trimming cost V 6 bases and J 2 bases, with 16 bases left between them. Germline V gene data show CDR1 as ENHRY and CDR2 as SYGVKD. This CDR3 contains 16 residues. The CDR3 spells CAIREVAEGNTGELFF. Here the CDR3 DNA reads TGTGCCATCAGGGAAGTAGCGGAGGGCAACACCGGGGAGCTGTTTTTT.

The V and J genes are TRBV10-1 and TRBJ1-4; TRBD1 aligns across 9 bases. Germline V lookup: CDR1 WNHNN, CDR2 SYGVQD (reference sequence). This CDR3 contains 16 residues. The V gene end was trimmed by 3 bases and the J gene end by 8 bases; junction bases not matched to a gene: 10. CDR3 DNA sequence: TGCGCCAGCAGTGATCGAGGACAGGGGATGGGCGAAAAACTGTTTTTT. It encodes CASSDRGQGMGEKLFF.

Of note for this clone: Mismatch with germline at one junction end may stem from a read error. The CDR3 DNA follows: TGTGCCAGCAACTTGGGTAGGGGCGGTGGGAACGAGCAGTACTTC. The encoded protein is CASNLGRGGGNEQYF. The chain is built from TRBV5-5 and TRBJ2-7, with a tentative D call TRBD1 (5 bases). The length of the CDR3 is 15 residues. Germline assignment: CDR1 SGHKS and CDR2 YYEKEE (reference sequence).

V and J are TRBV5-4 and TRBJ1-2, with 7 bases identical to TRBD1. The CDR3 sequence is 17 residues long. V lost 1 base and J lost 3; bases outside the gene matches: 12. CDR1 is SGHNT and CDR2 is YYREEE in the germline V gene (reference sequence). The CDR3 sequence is CASSLTPGQSNDYGYTF. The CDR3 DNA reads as TGTGCCAGCAGCTTGACGCCGGGACAGTCCAACGACTATGGCTACACCTTC.

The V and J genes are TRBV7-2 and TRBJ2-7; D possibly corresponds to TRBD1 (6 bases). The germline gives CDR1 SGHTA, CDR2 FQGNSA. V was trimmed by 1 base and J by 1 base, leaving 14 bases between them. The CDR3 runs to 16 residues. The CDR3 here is CASSLVPGVTSYEQYF. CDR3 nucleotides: TGTGCCAGCAGCTTAGTCCCAGGGGTTACGTCCTACGAGCAGTACTTC.

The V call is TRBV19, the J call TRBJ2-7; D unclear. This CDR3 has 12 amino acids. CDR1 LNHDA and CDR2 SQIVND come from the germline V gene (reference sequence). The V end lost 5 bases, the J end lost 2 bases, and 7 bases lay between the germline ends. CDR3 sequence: CASSPGTYEQYF. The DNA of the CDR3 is TGTGCCAGTAGTCCCGGTACCTACGAGCAGTACTTC.

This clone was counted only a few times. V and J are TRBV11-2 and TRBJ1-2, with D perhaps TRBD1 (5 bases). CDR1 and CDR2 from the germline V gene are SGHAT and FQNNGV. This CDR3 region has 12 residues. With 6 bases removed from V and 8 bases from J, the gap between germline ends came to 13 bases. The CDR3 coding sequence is TGTGCCAGCAGTCAAGACAGCAACGGCTACACCTTC. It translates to CASSQDSNGYTF. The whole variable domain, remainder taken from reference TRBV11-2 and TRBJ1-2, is EAGVAQSPRYKIIEKRQSVAFWCNPISGHATLYWYQQILGQGPKLLIQFQNNGVVDDSQLPKDRFSAERLKGVDSTLKIQPAKLEDSAVYLCASSQDSNGYTFGSGTRLTVV.

Written as DNA, the CDR3 is TGTGCCAGCACGGACAGAAGCTCCTACGAGCAGTACTTC. This gives the protein CASTDRSSYEQYF. This rearrangement joins TRBV2 to TRBJ2-7, with D tentatively TRBD1 (6 bases). The CDR3 is 13 residues long. Germline CDR1 reads SNHLY; CDR2 reads FYNNEI. V was pared by 7 bases and J by 0 bases, with 10 bases between.

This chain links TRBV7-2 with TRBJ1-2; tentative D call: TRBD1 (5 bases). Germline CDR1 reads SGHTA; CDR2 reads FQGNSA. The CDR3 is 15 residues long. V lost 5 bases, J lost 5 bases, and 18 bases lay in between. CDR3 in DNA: TGTGCCAGCAGCCCTGGGGCAGGGATTGGGTATGGCTACACCTTC. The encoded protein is CASSPGAGIGYGYTF.

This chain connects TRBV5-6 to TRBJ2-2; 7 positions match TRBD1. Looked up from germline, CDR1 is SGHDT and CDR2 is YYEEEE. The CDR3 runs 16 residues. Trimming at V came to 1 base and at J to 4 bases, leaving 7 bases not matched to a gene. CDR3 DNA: TGTGCCAGCAGCTTGCCCGGGACAGAATTCACCGGGGAGCTGTTTTTT. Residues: CASSLPGTEFTGELFF.

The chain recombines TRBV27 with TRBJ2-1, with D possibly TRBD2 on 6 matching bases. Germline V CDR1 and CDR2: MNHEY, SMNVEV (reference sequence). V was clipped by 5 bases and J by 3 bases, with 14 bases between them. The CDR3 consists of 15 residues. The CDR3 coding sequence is TGTGCCAGCAGTGGGGGGTCCCCCCTCTACAATGAGCAGTTCTTC. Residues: CASSGGSPLYNEQFF.

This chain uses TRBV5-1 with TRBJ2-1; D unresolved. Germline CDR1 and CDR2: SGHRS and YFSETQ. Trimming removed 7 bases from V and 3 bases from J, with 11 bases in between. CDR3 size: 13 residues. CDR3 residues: CASLDLNYNEQFF. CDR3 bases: TGCGCCAGCCTTGACTTGAACTACAATGAGCAGTTCTTC.

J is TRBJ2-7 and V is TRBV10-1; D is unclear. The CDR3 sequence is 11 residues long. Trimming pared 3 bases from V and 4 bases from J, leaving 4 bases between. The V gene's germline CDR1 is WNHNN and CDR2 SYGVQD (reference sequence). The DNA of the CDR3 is TGCGCCAGCAGTGACTTTTACGAGCAGTACTTC. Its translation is CASSDFYEQYF.